A single TCR beta chain is shown here with its context. This clonotype was detected ten times or more. It lacks a known antigen. Nothing much larger sits one base from this clone, and base qualities are not available. The CDR3 runs 15 amino acids, cysteine and phenylalanine included. The retained sequence is limited to the CDR3, 45 bases, with the frame set at the first base. Taken from the germline V gene, the CDR1 and CDR2 loops are SGHVS and FNYEAQ. V sheds 4 bases and J sheds 3 bases, leaving 15 bases between their ends. TCR beta CDR3 regions were amplified from RNA transcripts for repertoire sequencing. The first round of RT-PCR was done with HTBI primers and the Qiagen OneStep RT-PCR kit, and was followed by a second round of multiplex PCR, then size selection and purification. Libraries were sequenced paired-end with 100 bp reads on an Illumina HiSeq2000. The source study handled its data this way. Reads were processed with SOAPnuke, discarding reads with adapters, uncalled bases, mean Phred below 15, or no exact constant-primer or identifier match. COPE v1.2.5 was used to merge the high-quality paired reads. Clonotypes were defined as unique nucleotide sequences and were aligned to IMGT TRB V, D and J references using MiTCR v1.1. The analysis was limited to V-J combinations with a frequency above 0.0001, which together covered over 99% of the repertoires. For each V-J combination, a TCR clonal expansion and chaos score was defined as the ratio of F50 clonal expansion to chaos observed in the TCRdist matrix. Welch's t-statistics and random forest were used to narrow the features down to 13 V-J combinations, which were then fed into a naive Bayes classifier. The similarity between thyroid and blood repertoires was quantified using the Morisita-Horn index. TCRdb redid the processing of the public reads, applying fastp at Q25 and MiXCR, and retained in-frame beta chains. Rows are unified per CDR3 protein, each entry keeping the most common DNA and genes. The V and J calls and clone size are TCRdb's, not the authors'. This sample has about 400,000 distinct CDR3 sequences in its table, and about 17% of those were observed once. The ten largest clonotypes hold around 1.4% of the sample.

This record belongs to a study of Graves' ophthalmopathy and Graves' hyperthyroidism (dated by TCRdb to 2017 to 2018). Concerning the study at large: Peripheral blood was collected at initial diagnosis, before any treatment. TCR beta repertoire signatures were used to distinguish Graves' ophthalmopathy from Graves' hyperthyroidism and to predict progression to ophthalmopathy. In total, approximately 140 blood samples were TCR-sequenced: around 42 ophthalmopathy, some 75 hyperthyroidism and some 17 hyperthyroidism-to-ophthalmopathy patients. To explore V-J signatures that distinguish ophthalmopathy from hyperthyroidism, a discovery set of 100 patients was enrolled, made up of 40 to 45 with ophthalmopathy and roughly 57 with stable hyperthyroidism. An independent validation cohort comprised under 20 hyperthyroidism patients and over 15 patients who later progressed from hyperthyroidism to ophthalmopathy. T-cell repertoires of thyroid tissue and blood were compared in several hyperthyroidism patients. Once sampling was done, hyperthyroidism patients were given methimazole at a starting dose of 30 mg daily, while ophthalmopathy patients were given high-dose intravenous methylprednisolone. For training and testing, the roughly 100 patients in the discovery cohort were randomly divided in a 7:3 ratio. Study-wide conclusions, independent of this receptor: Most of the expanded thyroid clonotypes with a frequency above 0.001 were also detected in blood, and it was suggested that the thyroid immune response may be reflected by blood repertoires. In validation, the model predicted ophthalmopathy progression with 70.59% sensitivity and 72.22% specificity; roughly 12 predicted patients were CT-confirmed with GO in a median of 6.5 months. Ophthalmopathy was separated from stable hyperthyroidism by the 13-signature model with more than 85% sensitivity and about 81% specificity in cross-validation and with 80%/75% in the test set. No statistical method was used to predetermine the sample size, and group allocation was not hidden from the investigators.

Ophthalmopathy patients were characterized by moderately to severely active disease, a Clinical Activity Score of at least 3, a NOSPECS grade of at least 4, and a disease duration under 3 months. Anyone with other autoimmune diseases, uncontrolled infections, pregnancy or lactation was excluded from the study. Clinical symptoms, serum thyroxine, TRAb, thyroid ultrasound and orbital computed tomography formed the basis of the diagnosis. Using Ficoll-Paque density gradient centrifugation, PBMCs were isolated from about 9.2 ml of fresh peripheral blood. Trizol reagent was used to extract the total RNA, and its quality was then checked on an Agilent 2100 Bioanalyzer.

The receptor comes from a woman aged 18-29 years with Graves' ophthalmopathy. Donor details come from another sample of the same person, matched by shared clones. The source material was peripheral blood. The receptor chain draws on TRBV7-6 and TRBJ2-5; 6 matching bases give a weak D call of TRBD2. The nucleotide sequence is given as TGTGCCAGCAGCTCGGAAGCGGGCCCAGAAGAGACCCAGTACTTC. Its coded protein is CASSSEAGPEETQYF.